The entry below gives a single T cell receptor (beta chain) sequence along with its context. The source of the sample is a study of CXCR3-negative and CXCR3-positive naive CD8 T cells. Germline V gives CDR1 LGHNA, CDR2 YSLEER. This CDR3 has 13 amino acids. In preparing the TRB cDNA libraries, 5' RACE with UMI labels was used. TCRdb reprocessed the 5' RACE reads and reports one entry per CDR3 protein, with no DNA. This sample's table reports 100,000 to 150,000 distinct CDR3 sequences. This TCR derives from a human donor in good health. Some clones in this sample may be carry-over from other donors' samples. The rearrangement uses TRBV4-3 and TRBJ1-2; TCRdb reports TRBD1, a call that lacks DNA to check it against. The material sequenced was naive CXCR3- CD8+ T cells from blood. Indicated subset: CD45RO-CCR7+CD27+CD95- naive CD8+ T cells lacking CXCR3 (TNR3-). The CDR3 reads CASSQSSGDGYTF.